Here is one T cell receptor (beta chain) with its context. The antigen is not known. This specimen belongs to a study of OX40 agonist ivuxolimab in advanced cancers. The overall study: The treatment was a fully human IgG2 OX40 agonist, ivuxolimab. Partial responses were observed in three patients, of whom one had hepatocellular carcinoma and two had cutaneous melanoma. The study, taken as a whole, reports: Low normalized clonal expansion also occurred in some nonresponding patients.

The data were produced by immunoSEQ multiplex PCR, yet TCRdb's version contains in-frame clones alone and is incomplete. The sample consists of about 97,000 clones, roughly nine tenths of them appearing once. The V end lost 8 bases, the J end lost 6 bases, and 15 bases lay between the germline ends. This CDR3 is built from 13 residues. Per the germline V gene, CDR1 is SGHRS and CDR2 is YFSETQ. The rearrangement joins TRBV5-1 to TRBJ2-1; D ambiguous. The sample in question was CD4+ or CD8+ T cells sorted from blood, obtained in a trial of the OX40 agonist ivuxolimab. This receptor was identified in an adult with an advanced solid tumor such as melanoma, head and neck, liver or kidney cancer. CDR3 sequence reads: CASRTMSPNEQFF. In nucleotides, the CDR3 is TGCGCCAGTAGAACAATGAGCCCCAATGAGCAGTTCTTC. Together with reference TRBV5-1 and TRBJ2-1, the CDR3 gives the full variable domain: KAGVTQTPRYLIKTRGQQVTLSCSPISGHRSVSWYQQTPGQGLQFLFEYFSETQRNKGNFPGRFSGRQFSNSRSEMNVSTLELGDSALYLCASRTMSPNEQFFGPGTRLTVL.